These T cell receptor beta chains were read from a single sample in a study of shared clonotypes between healthy human individuals. Profiled with immunoSEQ multiplex PCR; TCRdb holds only in-frame clones, not every one. This sample has 450,000 to 600,000 clones, with about four fifths found just once. The specimen sequenced was PBMCs. These TCRs come from a woman aged 40-49 years in good health. Some clones in this sample may be carry-over from other donors' samples. Both conserved end residues are part of each CDR3. A D gene is named only where the DNA matches it firmly. Expanded clones get a size class; other rows say once, few or many, or leave the size out.

>TRBD1|TRBV5-5|TRBJ2-3|many
CASSFRDRLDTQYF
TGTGCCAGCAGCTTCCGGGACAGACTAGATACGCAGTATTTT
>TRBD1|TRBV11-3|TRBJ2-1|few
CASSLRTGDNEQFF
TGTGCCAGCAGCTTAAGGACAGGGGACAATGAGCAGTTCTTC
>-|TRBV7-2|TRBJ2-5|-
CASSRQVDRQETQYF
TGTGCCAGCAGCCGACAGGTTGACAGACAAGAGACCCAGTACTTC
>-|TRBV29-1|TRBJ1-1|few
CSVERERNTEAFF
TGCAGCGTTGAGAGGGAGAGGAACACTGAAGCTTTCTTT
>TRBD2|TRBV9|TRBJ2-7|-
CASSVSSGNYEQYF
TGTGCCAGCAGCGTTTCTAGCGGAAACTACGAGCAGTACTTC
>TRBD2|TRBV18|TRBJ2-7|-
CASSPAGGLGYEQYF
TGTGCCAGCTCACCGGCGGGGGGCCTAGGATACGAGCAGTACTTC
>TRBD2|TRBV7-3|TRBJ2-3|-
CASSLSPAASGISDTQYF
TGTGCCAGCAGCTTAAGCCCCGCTGCCAGCGGGATATCAGATACGCAGTATTTT
>TRBD2|TRBV7-2|TRBJ2-3|-
CASSLVSGSNTQYF
TGTGCCAGCAGCTTAGTCAGCGGGAGTAATACGCAGTATTTT
>-|TRBV30|TRBJ2-5|-
CAWSVGGIGETQYF
TGTGCCTGGAGTGTTGGGGGGATTGGAGAGACCCAGTACTTC
>-|TRBV19|TRBJ2-5|-
CASSIDSRHGGETQYF
TGTGCCAGTAGTATAGATTCCAGGCATGGTGGAGAGACCCAGTACTTC
>-|TRBV2|TRBJ1-1|-
CASSGPENTEAFF
TGTGCCAGCAGTGGTCCGGAGAACACTGAAGCTTTCTTT
>-|TRBV7-9|TRBJ1-2|once
CASSAGPFTGFADGYTF
TGTGCCAGCAGCGCAGGACCCTTTACAGGGTTCGCAGATGGCTACACCTTC
>-|TRBV18|TRBJ2-1|-
CASSPPNSRDSRNEQFF
TGTGCCAGCTCACCACCTAATTCCCGGGACTCCCGCAATGAGCAGTTCTTC
>-|TRBV19|TRBJ2-5|-
CASSRSTDQETQYF
TGTGCCAGTAGTAGGTCGACAGACCAAGAGACCCAGTACTTC
>-|TRBV15|TRBJ2-4|-
CATSYSETHPLAKNIQYF
TGTGCCACCAGCTATAGCGAAACGCACCCCCTAGCCAAAAACATTCAGTACTTC
>-|TRBV5-4|TRBJ1-2|many
CASSSTGPYGYTF
TGTGCCAGCAGCTCCACAGGTCCTTATGGCTACACCTTC
>-|TRBV9|TRBJ1-5|-
CASSIGAQSNQPQHF
TGTGCCAGCAGCATCGGGGCTCAAAGCAATCAGCCCCAGCATTTT
>TRBD1|TRBV6-1|TRBJ2-5|-
CASSGGDSKETQYF
TGTGCCAGCAGTGGAGGGGACAGCAAAGAGACCCAGTACTTC
>TRBD2|TRBV7-8|TRBJ2-3|-
CASSQREPPDTQYF
TGTGCCAGCAGTCAGCGGGAGCCCCCAGATACGCAGTATTTT
>-|TRBV2|TRBJ2-1|-
CASSESYNEQFF
TGTGCCAGCAGTGAAAGTTACAATGAGCAGTTCTTC
>TRBD1|TRBV5-4|TRBJ1-1|many
CASSFGTGGTEAFF
TGTGCCAGCAGCTTCGGGACAGGGGGCACTGAAGCTTTCTTT
>-|TRBV4-3|TRBJ2-5|-
CASSQDGPSETQYF
TGCGCCAGCAGTCAGGACGGACCATCAGAGACCCAGTACTTC
>TRBD1|TRBV18|TRBJ2-4|-
CASSPPGQGGENIQYF
TGTGCCAGCTCACCACCCGGACAGGGTGGGGAAAACATTCAGTACTTC
>-|TRBV29-1|TRBJ2-7|-
CSVGLRTASYEQYF
TGCAGCGTTGGTTTGAGGACAGCCTCCTACGAGCAGTACTTC
>-|TRBV10-3|TRBJ2-7|-
CAISQGKLREQYF
TGTGCCATCTCACAGGGTAAGCTTCGCGAGCAGTACTTC
>TRBD2|TRBV19|TRBJ2-1|-
CASSIGLAGIYEQFF
TGTGCCAGTAGTATAGGACTAGCGGGAATCTATGAGCAGTTCTTC
>-|TRBV6-1|TRBJ2-1|-
CASKSPGEYNEQFF
TGTGCCAGCAAGTCCCCAGGGGAATACAATGAGCAGTTCTTC
>-|TRBV19|TRBJ1-5|-
CASSPMPGRSNQPQHF
TGTGCCAGTAGCCCGATGCCAGGGAGGAGCAATCAGCCCCAGCATTTT
>TRBD2|TRBV27|TRBJ2-1|-
CASSALFTSGSYNEQFF
TGTGCCAGCAGTGCCCTCTTCACTAGCGGGTCCTACAATGAGCAGTTCTTC
>-|TRBV6-5|TRBJ1-5|-
CASSPLQPQHF
TGTGCCAGCAGTCCTCTTCAGCCCCAGCATTTT
>-|TRBV29-1|TRBJ2-1|-
CSVEVRRTSRDNEQFF
TGCAGCGTTGAAGTGCGTCGGACGTCGAGAGACAATGAGCAGTTCTTC
>-|TRBV18|TRBJ1-2|once
CASSPGQGSGGYTF
TGTGCCAGCTCACCGGGGCAGGGGAGTGGCGGCTACACCTTC
>-|TRBV2|TRBJ1-1|few
CASSLPAEAFF
TGTGCCAGCAGTCTACCGGCTGAAGCTTTCTTT
>TRBD1|TRBV28|TRBJ2-7|-
CASSPVDRDSYEQYF
TGTGCCAGCAGTCCGGTCGACAGGGATTCCTACGAGCAGTACTTC
>-|TRBV27|TRBJ2-7|-
CASSPSTPSNEQYF
TGTGCCAGCAGTCCTTCGACACCCTCTAACGAGCAGTACTTC
>-|TRBV30|TRBJ1-4|-
CAWSVQADEKLFF
TGTGCCTGGAGTGTACAGGCAGATGAAAAACTGTTTTTT
>-|TRBV18|TRBJ2-5|-
CASSPGTEETQYF
TGTGCCAGCTCACCTGGGACGGAAGAGACCCAGTACTTC
>-|TRBV13|TRBJ2-7|-
CASTLLGSPAYEQYF
TGTGCCAGCACGCTTCTAGGGAGCCCTGCCTACGAGCAGTACTTC
>TRBD1|TRBV5-1|TRBJ2-6|-
CASSLTGGTGANVLTF
TGCGCCAGCAGCCTGACAGGGGGCACTGGGGCCAACGTCCTGACTTTC
>-|TRBV28|TRBJ2-1|once
CASSLGLGPIPNEQFF
TGTGCCAGCAGTTTGGGGCTGGGCCCCATCCCTAATGAGCAGTTCTTC
>-|TRBV5-1|TRBJ1-1|medium-sized
CASSWAVDGLSEAFF
TGCGCCAGCAGCTGGGCGGTTGACGGCCTGTCTGAAGCTTTCTTT
>TRBD1|TRBV29-1|TRBJ2-5|many
CSGGTDQETQYF
TGCAGCGGAGGGACAGACCAAGAGACCCAGTACTTC
>-|TRBV29-1|TRBJ1-1|few
CSARPGNTEAFF
TGCAGCGCACGCCCCGGGAACACTGAAGCTTTCTTT
>-|TRBV5-4|TRBJ2-2|-
CASSLAPGELFF
TGTGCCAGCAGCTTGGCCCCCGGGGAGCTGTTTTTT
>-|TRBV7-6|TRBJ1-3|-
CASSRGGGTRDSGNTIYF
TGTGCCAGCAGCCGCGGTGGTGGGACACGCGACTCTGGAAACACCATATATTTT
>TRBD1|TRBV11-2|TRBJ1-1|-
CASSLGSGTAYPNTEAFF
TGTGCCAGCAGCTTAGGGTCGGGGACAGCATACCCGAACACTGAAGCTTTCTTT
>TRBD1|TRBV6-1|TRBJ1-2|-
CALKGAGDRGYTF
TGTGCCCTTAAGGGGGCAGGGGATCGTGGCTACACCTTC
>-|TRBV4-1|TRBJ1-2|-
CASSQDTQVGGLDGYTF
TGCGCCAGCAGCCAAGATACCCAGGTCGGGGGTCTGGATGGCTACACCTTC
>-|TRBV5-1|TRBJ2-3|-
CASSRDGAADTQYF
TGCGCCAGCAGTCGGGACGGCGCCGCAGATACGCAGTATTTT
>TRBD2|TRBV7-9|TRBJ2-7|-
CASSSSLGSGRAYEQYF
TGTGCCAGCAGCTCCAGCCTCGGTAGCGGGAGGGCCTACGAGCAGTACTTC
>TRBD2|TRBV5-4|TRBJ2-2|-
CASSPGLAEFGELFF
TGTGCCAGCAGCCCGGGACTAGCAGAGTTCGGGGAGCTGTTTTTT
>-|TRBV10-2|TRBJ2-1|-
CASVSTGSYNEQFF
TGCGCCAGCGTCTCGACGGGCTCCTACAATGAGCAGTTCTTC
>-|TRBV7-6|TRBJ2-5|-
CASSLGVMETQYF
TGTGCCAGCAGCTTGGGGGTGATGGAGACCCAGTACTTC
>TRBD1|TRBV6-5|TRBJ2-7|-
CASSLIDRDDYEQYF
TGTGCCAGCAGCCTTATCGACAGGGATGACTACGAGCAGTACTTC